This TCR beta chain was sequenced in a study of T cell responses to AZD1222 COVID-19 vaccine. Study overall: Both about-4-week and about-12-week second-dose recipients were combined.

As to this clone: The antigen is not known.

Some clones are missing from TCRdb's copy, which holds only in-frame ones; the method was immunoSEQ multiplex PCR. The repertoire consists of under 100,000 clones, with about 86% occurring once and the leading ten covering over 7.5%. Trimming shortened V by 1 base and J by 1 base, and 14 bases separated the two germline ends. The CDR3 totals 16 residues. In germline, CDR1 is SGHRS, CDR2 YFSETQ. Study-level results: Two doses of AZD1222 preceded a rise in Spike-specific TCR breadth and depth.

The sample was peripheral blood, taken on day 0 of AZD1222 vaccination. V usage is TRBV5-1 and J usage is TRBJ2-5; tentatively, D is TRBD2 (5 bases). This receptor was identified in an adult in good health. CDR3 residues: CASSLNLADSQETQYF. In DNA, the CDR3 is TGCGCCAGCAGCTTGAATCTGGCGGACTCCCAAGAGACCCAGTACTTC.